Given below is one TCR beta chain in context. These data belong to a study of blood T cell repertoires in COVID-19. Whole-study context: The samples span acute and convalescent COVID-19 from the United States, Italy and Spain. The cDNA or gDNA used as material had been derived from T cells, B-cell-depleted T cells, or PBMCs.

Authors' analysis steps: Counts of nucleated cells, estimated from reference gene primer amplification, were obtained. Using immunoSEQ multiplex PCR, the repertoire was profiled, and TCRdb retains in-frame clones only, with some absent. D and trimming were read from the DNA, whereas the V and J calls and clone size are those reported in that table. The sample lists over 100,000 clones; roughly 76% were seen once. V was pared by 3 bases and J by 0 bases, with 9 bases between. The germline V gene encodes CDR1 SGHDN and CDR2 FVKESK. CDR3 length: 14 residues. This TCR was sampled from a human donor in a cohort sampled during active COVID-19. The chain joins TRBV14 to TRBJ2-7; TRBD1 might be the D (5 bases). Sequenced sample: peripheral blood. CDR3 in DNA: TGTGCCAGCAGCCACGACAGCCTCTCCTACGAGCAGTACTTC. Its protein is CASSHDSLSYEQYF.